The rows below give T cell receptor beta chains drawn from one sample of a study of blood T cells in healthy people across ages. One entry per CDR3 protein results from TCRdb running MiXCR on the 5' RACE reads. The sample lists hundreds of thousands of distinct CDR3 sequences; roughly 21% were seen once. Sequences were obtained from blood. These receptors were obtained from a man in his sixties or seventies in good health. CDR3s include the opening cysteine and the closing phenylalanine or tryptophan. Fields, in order: V gene, CDR3 length, J gene, D gene, clone size, CDR3 DNA, CDR3 protein. The D gene is left open where the match is weak. Size tells how often a clone was seen (once, few, many) or the class of an expanded clone, and some rows leave it out.

>TRBV20-1|15|TRBJ2-1|TRBD1|.
TGCAGTGCTAGAGATGGGGACAGCCCTAACAATGAGCAGTTCTTC
CSARDGDSPNNEQFF
>TRBV5-1|14|TRBJ1-1|.|few
TGCGCCAGCAGCCTGGAGGGGTTTAACACTGAAGCTTTCTTT
CASSLEGFNTEAFF
>TRBV7-2|14|TRBJ1-2|TRBD1|.
TGTGCCAGCTCTGCCGGACAGGAGCTTTATGGCTACACCTTC
CASSAGQELYGYTF
>TRBV5-6|15|TRBJ2-2|.|.
TGTGCCAGCAGCTTGGCCGTGACTGGGGCCGGGGAGCTGTTTTTT
CASSLAVTGAGELFF
>TRBV29-1|14|TRBJ2-2|.|few
TGCAGCGCCCGGCTGATGGCCCTCACCGGGGAGCTGTTTTTT
CSARLMALTGELFF
>TRBV9|14|TRBJ2-7|TRBD1|few
TGTGCCAGCACCCCAGGGGGACAGGGGGGCGAGCAGTACTTC
CASTPGGQGGEQYF
>TRBV24-1|14|TRBJ2-7|TRBD1|few
TGTGCCACCAGTGATACAGGGGGTCCCTACGAGCAGTACTTC
CATSDTGGPYEQYF
>TRBV4-1|15|TRBJ1-1|TRBD1|.
TGCGCCAGCAGCCGATCCGGGACAGTGAACACTGAAGCTTTCTTT
CASSRSGTVNTEAFF
>TRBV4-1|16|TRBJ2-7|TRBD2|few
TGCGCCAGCAGCCAAGAAGGTAGCGGGAGATCCTACGAGCAGTACTTC
CASSQEGSGRSYEQYF
>TRBV7-9|14|TRBJ2-7|.|.
TGTGCCAGCAGCTCCGGGATCCCGGGCGCCGAGCAGTACTTC
CASSSGIPGAEQYF
>TRBV3-1|13|TRBJ2-7|.|few
TGTGCCAGCAGCCATCGAGCTTACTACGAGCAGTACTTC
CASSHRAYYEQYF
>TRBV24-1|14|TRBJ2-7|.|.
TGTGCCACCGGCGAGGGTTCGGTGGGCTACGAGCAGTACTTC
CATGEGSVGYEQYF
>TRBV18|14|TRBJ1-6|TRBD1|few
TGTGCCAGCTCCCTTGGACAGGATAATTCACCCCTCCACTTT
CASSLGQDNSPLHF
>TRBV29-1|14|TRBJ2-7|.|.
TGCAGCGTCCTATCAGACAGGAGCTCCTACGAGCAGTACTTC
CSVLSDRSSYEQYF
>TRBV20-1|13|TRBJ2-1|.|.
TGCAGTGCCCCGATTCCGGGGGGCAGGGAGCAGTTCTTC
CSAPIPGGREQFF
>TRBV20-1|15|TRBJ2-4|.|.
TGCAGTGCTGAACAGGCGGCGGTAGCCAAAAACATTCAGTACTTC
CSAEQAAVAKNIQYF
>TRBV15|14|TRBJ1-1|.|many
TGTGCCACCAGCAGAGACAAGATGAACACTGAAGCTTTCTTT
CATSRDKMNTEAFF
>TRBV10-2|16|TRBJ2-2|TRBD2|few
TGCGCCAGCAGAAGGACTAGCGAGATTCACACCGGGGAGCTGTTTTTT
CASRRTSEIHTGELFF
>TRBV9|15|TRBJ1-5|.|many
TGTGCCAGCAGCGTAGCGGGACAATCAGGTCAGCCCCAGCATTTT
CASSVAGQSGQPQHF
>TRBV20-1|15|TRBJ1-6|.|.
TGCAGTGCTAGAGTCCCGGGAGCGACGAATTCACCCCTCCACTTT
CSARVPGATNSPLHF
>TRBV5-1|15|TRBJ2-5|TRBD2|few
TGCGCCAGCAGCCTGCGGACTAGCGGGAGAGAGACCCAGTACTTC
CASSLRTSGRETQYF
>TRBV29-1|14|TRBJ2-5|TRBD1|.
TGCAGCGCTGCCCCATTGACAGGGCAAGAGACCCAGTACTTC
CSAAPLTGQETQYF
>TRBV20-1|14|TRBJ2-3|.|.
TGCAGTGCTAGAGTCATGGACGACACAGATACGCAGTATTTT
CSARVMDDTDTQYF
>TRBV28|15|TRBJ2-6|.|.
TGTGCCAGCGACACCTACGGCTCTGGGGCCAACGTCCTGACTTTC
CASDTYGSGANVLTF
>TRBV20-1|18|TRBJ2-4|TRBD2|many
TGCAGTGCTAGACCCTCGGGACTAGCGGGACTAGCCAAAAACATTCAGTACTTC
CSARPSGLAGLAKNIQYF
>TRBV3-1|17|TRBJ2-4|.|few
TGTGCCAGCACCTCCCTTGGGGCGGGAACGGACAAAAACATTCAGTACTTC
CASTSLGAGTDKNIQYF
>TRBV20-1|14|TRBJ2-7|TRBD2|.
TGCAGTGCTAGTGGGCGGGAGGGGTCCTACGAGCAGTACTTC
CSASGREGSYEQYF
>TRBV6-5|17|TRBJ2-7|TRBD2|few
TGTGCCAGCAGTTACGGGGCTAGCGGGGCCTCCTCCTACGAGCAGTACTTC
CASSYGASGASSYEQYF
>TRBV7-2|13|TRBJ1-1|.|few
TGTGCCAGCAGCCTAGGACGGCACACTGAAGCTTTCTTT
CASSLGRHTEAFF
>TRBV4-2|15|TRBJ2-3|TRBD2|.
TGTGCCAGCAGCCAAGCGGGAGGGCATACAGATACGCAGTATTTT
CASSQAGGHTDTQYF
>TRBV7-9|13|TRBJ2-5|.|few
TGTGCCAGCAGAGGGGTAGCGAAAGAGACCCAGTACTTC
CASRGVAKETQYF
>TRBV2|12|TRBJ2-5|.|.
TGTGCCAGCAGTGAACCCCAGGCCACCCAGTACTTC
CASSEPQATQYF
>TRBV29-1|14|TRBJ2-5|.|few
TGCAGCGCCCCGGGACTTCCGTACCAAGAGACCCAGTACTTC
CSAPGLPYQETQYF
>TRBV4-3|16|TRBJ2-7|.|few
TGCGCCAGCAGCCAAGATCTAGTATGCGCCTCCTACGAGCAGTACTTC
CASSQDLVCASYEQYF
>TRBV5-1|16|TRBJ2-4|.|few
TGCGCCAGCAGCTTGGGTCAGGATCTAGCCAAAAACATTCAGTACTTC
CASSLGQDLAKNIQYF
>TRBV24-1|12|TRBJ2-5|.|many
TGTGCCACCAGTTCAGGAGGGGAGACCCAGTACTTC
CATSSGGETQYF
>TRBV12-3/TRBV12-4|12|TRBJ2-1|.|few
TGTGCCAGCAGAAGTATGGGGAATGAGCAGTTCTTC
CASRSMGNEQFF
>TRBV4-3|14|TRBJ2-1|.|.
TGCGCCAGCAGCCAAGATCAGGGGAGTAATGAGCAGTTCTTC
CASSQDQGSNEQFF
>TRBV20-1|14|TRBJ1-1|TRBD1|few
TGCAGTGCTAGCCGACAGGGAGATGGGACTGAAGCTTTCTTT
CSASRQGDGTEAFF
>TRBV12-3/TRBV12-4|15|TRBJ2-7|.|few
TGTGCCAGCAGTTTACAGGGGACTCCTCCCTACGAGCAGTACTTC
CASSLQGTPPYEQYF
>TRBV20-1|12|TRBJ2-5|.|.
TGCAGTGCTAGAATCTATAAAGAGACCCAGTACTTC
CSARIYKETQYF
>TRBV2|14|TRBJ1-1|TRBD1|few
TGTGCCGGCAGACCTACTCCGGACAGGGCTGAAGCTTTCTTT
CAGRPTPDRAEAFF
>TRBV6-2/TRBV6-3|16|TRBJ2-7|.|.
TGTGCCAGCAGTTACGAAGCGTACAGTGACCCTGGCGAGCAGTACTTC
CASSYEAYSDPGEQYF
>TRBV2|14|TRBJ2-5|TRBD2|few
TGTGCCAGCGGAGCGGGAGGGCCCAGAGAGACCCAGTACTTC
CASGAGGPRETQYF
>TRBV4-3|20|TRBJ2-6|.|few
TGCGCCAGCAGCCAAGATTTAGGGGTGCGAACAGGGCTCGGGGCCAACGTCCTGACTTTC
CASSQDLGVRTGLGANVLTF
>TRBV10-3|16|TRBJ2-7|TRBD1|few
TGTGCCATCAGTGAGTCAGACAGGGGAAAGGGGTACGAGCAGTACTTC
CAISESDRGKGYEQYF
>TRBV6-6|14|TRBJ1-2|TRBD1|many
TGTGCCAGCAGTTACGGAGGGGGCGAATATGGCTACACCTTC
CASSYGGGEYGYTF
>TRBV27|13|TRBJ1-5|.|.
TGTGCCAGCAGTTGGGGTATGAGTCAGCCCCAGCATTTT
CASSWGMSQPQHF
>TRBV7-2|14|TRBJ2-7|.|many
TGTGCCAGCGGAAGCGCGGGTTTCTCCTACGAGCAGTACTTC
CASGSAGFSYEQYF
>TRBV3-1|17|TRBJ2-1|.|few
TGTGCCAGCAGCCAAGGAGGATGGAGGTGGGGCTACAATGAGCAGTTCTTC
CASSQGGWRWGYNEQFF
>TRBV20-1|12|TRBJ2-1|.|.
TGTAGTGCTAGAGGGACTTTCGGTGAGCAGTTCTTC
CSARGTFGEQFF
>TRBV10-3|17|TRBJ2-7|TRBD1|.
TGTGCCATCAGTGAGTCCCCCCCGGGACAGGGTCCCTACGAGCAGTACTTC
CAISESPPGQGPYEQYF
>TRBV5-6|14|TRBJ1-4|.|.
TGTGCCAGCAGCTTCGGGTCAGGGAATGAAAAACTGTTTTTT
CASSFGSGNEKLFF
>TRBV6-7|17|TRBJ2-4|TRBD2|.
TGTGCCAGCAGCTCTCCGCCGACTAGCGGGAGATGCACCATTCAGTACTTC
CASSSPPTSGRCTIQYF